What follows describes a single T cell receptor beta chain. The clone's antigen remains unknown. The record has no base qualities; no much larger clone is one base away. A distance of 6 bases separates the germline ends of V and J, which lose 5 bases and 0 bases respectively. The germline V gene specifies SQVTM as CDR1 and ANQGSEA as CDR2. Its CDR3 holds 12 amino acids, cysteine through phenylalanine. Only the CDR3 portion is preserved as DNA: 36 bases, with reading frame beginning at the first base. This entry belongs to a study of control samples from healthy donors and cancer patients (dated by TCRdb to 2020 to 2021). Libraries were made using the immunoSEQ multiplex PCR assay. As stored in TCRdb, this immuneACCESS dataset retains in-frame rearrangements with V and J assigned. A fraction of the clones does not appear; measured against another copy, unresolved V genes explain less than half of the discrepancy, and the remainder lacks a known reason. Here the sample has 100,000 to 150,000 clones; over 85% occur a single time. The top ten constitute about 5.5% of the sample.

The sequence came from a man aged 18 to 29 in good health. Rearrangement joined TRBV29-1 to TRBJ2-3; the D gene is not confidently resolved. Sequenced sample: blood. CDR3 protein: CSVLRSTDTQYF. The sequenced DNA is TGCAGCGTTCTTAGGAGCACAGATACGCAGTATTTT.